The next 5 T cell receptor beta chains were all read from a single sample in a study of blood T cells in healthy people across ages. Primers used in a second PCR of roughly 6 to 12 cycles were a sample-barcoded 5' primer and a J-beta primer mix. TCRdb called the 5' RACE reads again in MiXCR, with one record for every CDR3 protein. Here the sample spans 1.5 million to 2 million distinct CDR3 sequences, roughly 27% being singletons. Sequencing was done on a sample of blood. The receptors stem from a woman aged 30 to 39 in good health.

This chain links TRBV5-1 with TRBJ1-1; TRBD1 aligns across 7 bases. The J segment lost 4 bases and the V segment lost 5 bases, leaving 11 bases of the junction unmatched. Germline V gene data show CDR1 as SGHRS and CDR2 as YFSETQ. CDR3 length equals 15 residues. CDR3 nucleotides: TGCGCCAGCAGAGAGGGGGCGAGCGTGTTCACTGAAGCTTTCTTT. Translating gives CASREGASVFTEAFF.

This clonotype has a handful of counts. The rearrangement uses TRBV5-1 and TRBJ2-1; 8 nucleotides match TRBD2. Germline values: CDR1 SGHRS, CDR2 YFSETQ. The CDR3 totals 16 residues. Trimming cost V 0 bases and J 6 bases; bases outside gene matches: 8. The CDR3 DNA follows: TGCGCCAGCAGCTTGGCCCCGGCGGGGGGACTCAATGAGCAGTTCTTC. Translating gives CASSLAPAGGLNEQFF.

In this sample, this clonotype turned up a few times. V and J are TRBV20-1 and TRBJ1-6; D remains ambiguous. In germline, CDR1 is DFQATT, CDR2 SNEGSKA (reference sequence). This CDR3 region has 11 residues. V was cut by 5 bases and J by 7 bases, with 6 bases left in between. The CDR3 spells CSAAGNSPLHF. In DNA, the CDR3 is TGCAGTGCTGCAGGCAATTCACCCCTCCACTTT.

The chain joins TRBV7-8 to TRBJ2-1; no firm D call. The CDR3 runs to 11 residues. Trimming cost V 5 bases and J 8 bases, with 7 bases left between them. The germline gives CDR1 SGHVS, CDR2 FQNEAQ. The CDR3 spells CASSKTHEQFF. For the CDR3, the DNA is TGTGCCAGCAGCAAAACCCATGAGCAGTTCTTC. Complete variable domain (other parts from reference TRBV7-8 and TRBJ2-1): GAGVSQSPRYKVAKRGQDVALRCDPISGHVSLFWYQQALGQGPEFLTYFQNEAQLDKSGLPSDRFFAERPEGSVSTLKIQRTQQEDSAVYLCASSKTHEQFFGPGTRLTVL.

Regarding this clonotype: A much larger clone is a single base away; this may be a read error. This chain uses TRBV25-1 with TRBJ2-1; 10 bases map to TRBD2. Germline CDR1 MGHDK, CDR2 SYGVNS. The CDR3 is made up of 16 amino acids. V lost 4 bases to trimming and J lost 8 bases; unmatched junction nucleotides: 11. CDR3 loop: CASSALGSGRYDEQFF. DNA of the CDR3: TGTGCCAGCAGTGCCCTTGGTAGCGGGAGGTACGATGAGCAGTTCTTC.